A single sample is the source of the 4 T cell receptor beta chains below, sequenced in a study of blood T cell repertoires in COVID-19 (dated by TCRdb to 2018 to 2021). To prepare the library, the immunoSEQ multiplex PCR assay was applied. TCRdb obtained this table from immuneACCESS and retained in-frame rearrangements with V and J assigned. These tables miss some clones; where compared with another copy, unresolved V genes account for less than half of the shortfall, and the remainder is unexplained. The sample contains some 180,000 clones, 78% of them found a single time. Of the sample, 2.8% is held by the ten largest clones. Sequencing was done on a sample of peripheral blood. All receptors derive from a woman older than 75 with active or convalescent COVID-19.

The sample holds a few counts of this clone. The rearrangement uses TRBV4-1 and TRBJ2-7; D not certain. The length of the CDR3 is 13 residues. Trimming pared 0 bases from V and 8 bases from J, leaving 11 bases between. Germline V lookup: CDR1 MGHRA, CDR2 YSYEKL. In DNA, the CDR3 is TGCGCCAGCAGCCAAGATGGCCTAGGCCAGCAGTACTTC. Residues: CASSQDGLGQQYF.

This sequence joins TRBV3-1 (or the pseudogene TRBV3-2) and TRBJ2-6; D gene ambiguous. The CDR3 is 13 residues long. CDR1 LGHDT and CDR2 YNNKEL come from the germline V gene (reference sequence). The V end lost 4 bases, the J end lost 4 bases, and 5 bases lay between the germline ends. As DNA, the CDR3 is TGTGCCAGCAGCCCTTCCGGGGCCAACGTCCTGACTTTC. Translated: CASSPSGANVLTF.

This chain's CDR3 is CSVETDRVEADTQYF. The CDR3 DNA follows: TGCAGCGTTGAAACGGACAGGGTAGAGGCGGATACGCAGTATTTT. This chain links TRBV29-1 with TRBJ2-3; TRBD1 aligns across 8 bases. Germline assignment: CDR1 SQVTM and CDR2 ANQGSEA. This CDR3 has 15 residues. V was clipped by 2 bases and J by 6 bases; unmatched bases: 10.

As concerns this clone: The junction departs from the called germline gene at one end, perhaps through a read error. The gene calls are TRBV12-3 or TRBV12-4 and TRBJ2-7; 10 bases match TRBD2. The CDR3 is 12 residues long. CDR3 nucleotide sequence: TGTGCCAGCAGTGGTCTAGCGGGGGTGGTGTCCTTC. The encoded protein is CASSGLAGVVSF.